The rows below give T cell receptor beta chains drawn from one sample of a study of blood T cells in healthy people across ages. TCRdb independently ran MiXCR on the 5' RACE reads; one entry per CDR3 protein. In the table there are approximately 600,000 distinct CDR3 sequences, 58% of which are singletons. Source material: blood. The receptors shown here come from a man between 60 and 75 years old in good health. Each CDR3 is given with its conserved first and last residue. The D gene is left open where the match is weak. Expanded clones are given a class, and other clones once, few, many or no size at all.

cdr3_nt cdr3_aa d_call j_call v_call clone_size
TGCAGTGCTAGACGACTAGCGGGGGGGCCGGGTTACAATGAGCAGTTCTTC CSARRLAGGPGYNEQFF TRBD2 TRBJ2-1 TRBV20-1 NA
TGCAGTGCTAGAGACCCCTATCCGGGGGGTTCCACCTACGAGCAGTACTTC CSARDPYPGGSTYEQYF TRBD2 TRBJ2-7 TRBV20-1 NA
TGCGCCAGCAGCTTGTCTGGGAAAGCGCCCTACAATGAGCAGTTCTTC CASSLSGKAPYNEQFF NA TRBJ2-1 TRBV5-1 NA
TGCGCCAGCAGCCTCCGGACTAGCGGGGGAACCTACGAGCAGTACTTC CASSLRTSGGTYEQYF TRBD2 TRBJ2-7 TRBV5-1 NA
TGTGCCATCAGTGGGACAGACAGGCCGAACACTGAAGCTTTCTTT CAISGTDRPNTEAFF NA TRBJ1-1 TRBV10-3 NA
TGCAGCGTTGAAGGCCGGCGGGGCTATGGCTACACCTTC CSVEGRRGYGYTF NA TRBJ1-2 TRBV29-1 NA
TGCAGTGCTAGAGCTCGCACATCGAACACTGAAGCTTTCTTT CSARARTSNTEAFF NA TRBJ1-1 TRBV20-1 NA
TGTGCCAGCAGCCCATTGACTCATTCAACGCAGTATTTT CASSPLTHSTQYF NA TRBJ2-3 TRBV9 NA
TGTGCCAGCAGTTTATTGGCAAGTGGGGGTGGCTACACCTTC CASSLLASGGGYTF NA TRBJ1-2 TRBV12-3/TRBV12-4 NA
TGTGCCAGCAGCCAAAATCAGGGGAGCACAGATACGCAGTATTTT CASSQNQGSTDTQYF NA TRBJ2-3 TRBV3-1 once
TGTGCCAGCAGCGCCCAGGGGAACGAGCAGTACTTC CASSAQGNEQYF NA TRBJ2-7 TRBV9 NA
TGCAGCGTTGCGGGGGCCCAGAATGAGCAGTTCTTC CSVAGAQNEQFF NA TRBJ2-1 TRBV29-1 NA
TGCAGCGTTGACCCCGGGACAGGGGTGGCCCAGTACTTC CSVDPGTGVAQYF TRBD1 TRBJ2-5 TRBV29-1 NA
TGTGCCAGCACCTCCCCACCGGGACAGCGTTACAATGAGCAGTTCTTC CASTSPPGQRYNEQFF TRBD1 TRBJ2-1 TRBV6-2/TRBV6-3 few
TGCAGCGTTGGAGACTTGGGTGGGGGGATCACAGATACGCAGTATTTT CSVGDLGGGITDTQYF NA TRBJ2-3 TRBV29-1 NA
TGCAGTGCTAGATCGCAGAACACTGAAGCTTTCTTT CSARSQNTEAFF NA TRBJ1-1 TRBV20-1 NA
TGCGCCAGCAGCCAAGGATGGGGACGTGGGGTCTATGGCTACACCTTC CASSQGWGRGVYGYTF NA TRBJ1-2 TRBV4-1 few
TGTGCCACCAGTGACTCCGGACAGACAGATACGCAGTATTTT CATSDSGQTDTQYF NA TRBJ2-3 TRBV24-1 NA
TGCGCCAGCAGCTCTAATGTTGGGACAGGGATCACTGAAGCTTTCTTT CASSSNVGTGITEAFF TRBD1 TRBJ1-1 TRBV5-1 NA
TGTGCCAGCTCACCCCCCGGACAGGGTGAGACCCAGTACTTC CASSPPGQGETQYF TRBD1 TRBJ2-5 TRBV18 few
TGTGCCAGCAGCTTACAGCGGGGGAGGCACGAGCAGTACTTC CASSLQRGRHEQYF TRBD2 TRBJ2-7 TRBV7-2 NA
TGTGCCAGCAATGTAGCGACTTCACAAGAGACCCAGTACTTC CASNVATSQETQYF NA TRBJ2-5 TRBV2 few
TGCAGTGCTGCCGGGGGGTTCAGCACAGATACGCAGTATTTT CSAAGGFSTDTQYF TRBD2 TRBJ2-3 TRBV20-1 NA
TGCGCCAGCAGCCCCGGGACTAGCACAGATACGCAGTATTTT CASSPGTSTDTQYF NA TRBJ2-3 TRBV5-1 many
TGTGCCAGCAAACAACAAGGGACTAGCCAGGAGACCCAGTACTTC CASKQQGTSQETQYF TRBD2 TRBJ2-5 TRBV2 NA
TGTGCCAGCAGCAACACGGCCTCAACTAATGAAAAACTGTTTTTT CASSNTASTNEKLFF NA TRBJ1-4 TRBV6-6 NA
TGCGCCAGCAGCTTGGTTTTAGCGGGGGGTGGTACGCAGTATTTT CASSLVLAGGGTQYF TRBD2 TRBJ2-3 TRBV5-1 NA
TGTGCCAGCAGTAGCGACAGACAATATGGCTACACCTTC CASSSDRQYGYTF NA TRBJ1-2 TRBV6-1 few
TGTGCCAGCAGCCGATCGCAGGGCTATGGCTACACCTTC CASSRSQGYGYTF NA TRBJ1-2 TRBV7-9 few
TGTGCCAGCTCACCACCGGGACTAGCGTCCTACAATGAGCAGTTCTTC CASSPPGLASYNEQFF TRBD2 TRBJ2-1 TRBV18 few
TGCAGTGCTACTACGGGACTAGCGGTCGGACAGGAGACCCAGTACTTC CSATTGLAVGQETQYF TRBD2 TRBJ2-5 TRBV20-1 NA
TGCAGCGGTGGGGAGAGCACAGATGCGCAGTATTTT CSGGESTDAQYF NA TRBJ2-3 TRBV29-1 NA
TGTGCCAGCAGGCGGCGGGGGGCCGACGTCAATGAGCAGTTCTTC CASRRRGADVNEQFF TRBD2 TRBJ2-1 TRBV28 NA
TGTGCCAGCAGTTCCCAGGGGAACAATCAGCCCCAGCATTTT CASSSQGNNQPQHF NA TRBJ1-5 TRBV12-3/TRBV12-4 NA
TGTGCCAGCAGCGTAGCTACGACTAGCGGGGGGCGCACAGATACGCAGTATTTT CASSVATTSGGRTDTQYF TRBD2 TRBJ2-3 TRBV9 NA
TGCAGCGTTGACCAGCGGGGGTCACCAGATACGCAGTATTTT CSVDQRGSPDTQYF TRBD2 TRBJ2-3 TRBV29-1 few
TGCAGTGCCACCGAGGCCCTGACTAGCGGGGGTAGGGGTGAGCAGTTCTTC CSATEALTSGGRGEQFF TRBD2 TRBJ2-1 TRBV20-1 many
TGCAGTGCTAGAGGCTCTGCAGGGGAGGAAAAACTGTTTTTT CSARGSAGEEKLFF NA TRBJ1-4 TRBV20-1 few
TGCAGCGTTGGGCGACAGGGTGACTATGGCTACACCTTC CSVGRQGDYGYTF TRBD1 TRBJ1-2 TRBV29-1 NA
TGTGCCAGCAGCCCGATACAGGGGGCGGCGGATACGCAGTATTTT CASSPIQGAADTQYF TRBD1 TRBJ2-3 TRBV7-9 NA
TGTGCCAGTAATGAGGGGCATGCGAACACCGGGGAGCTGTTTTTT CASNEGHANTGELFF NA TRBJ2-2 TRBV19 once
TGTGCCAGCAGTTTCCGGGGACTAGGGAGTGATGAGCAGTTCTTC CASSFRGLGSDEQFF TRBD2 TRBJ2-1 TRBV11-2 NA
TGCAGTGCTAGAGACCCCACCAGTAGGGAGACCCAGTACTTC CSARDPTSRETQYF NA TRBJ2-5 TRBV20-1 few
TGCAGTGCTATGAGGCCAGCGGGGGAAACAGATACGCAGTATTTT CSAMRPAGETDTQYF TRBD2 TRBJ2-3 TRBV20-1 NA
TGTGCCAGCAGCACTATGGGTAGCGGGGCCCACAATGAGCAGTTCTTC CASSTMGSGAHNEQFF TRBD2 TRBJ2-1 TRBV7-2 few
TGCAGTGCTAGAGATCAGAAGCGGGGGACGCCAGATACGCAGTATTTT CSARDQKRGTPDTQYF TRBD2 TRBJ2-3 TRBV20-1 NA
TGTGCCAGCAGGGGACAGGATTACAATGAGCAGTTCTTC CASRGQDYNEQFF TRBD1 TRBJ2-1 TRBV6-5 NA
TGTGCCAGCTCACCCATGGCAGCGTATAATTCACCCCTCCACTTT CASSPMAAYNSPLHF NA TRBJ1-6 TRBV18 once
TGTGCCAGTAGTATCTCCGGGACAGGGGGTGGGATCAATCAGCCCCAGCATTTT CASSISGTGGGINQPQHF TRBD1 TRBJ1-5 TRBV19 few
TGTGCCAGCAGCGGAACCGCAGGGGGGCAAGAGACCCAGTACTTC CASSGTAGGQETQYF NA TRBJ2-5 TRBV5-6 NA
TGTGCCAGCAGCAGCGACAGGGGGGCTCGGGAGACCCAGTACTTC CASSSDRGARETQYF TRBD1 TRBJ2-5 TRBV2 many
TGCAGCGTTGAACAGGGAATTGGAGAGACCCAGTACTTC CSVEQGIGETQYF NA TRBJ2-5 TRBV29-1 many
TGTGCCAGCAAAAACAGGGGGCCTTGGGAGACCCAGTACTTC CASKNRGPWETQYF TRBD1 TRBJ2-5 TRBV12-3/TRBV12-4 NA
TGTGCCAGCAGCTTAAGGGAGGGGAACTATGGCTACACCTTC CASSLREGNYGYTF NA TRBJ1-2 TRBV7-2 NA
TGTGCCAGCAGTGAGTTGACAGGGTCATCAGATACGCAGTATTTT CASSELTGSSDTQYF TRBD1 TRBJ2-3 TRBV25-1 few
TGTGCCAGCAGTGAAGCATGGAGGGGGCGAGAGCAGTACTTC CASSEAWRGREQYF NA TRBJ2-7 TRBV6-1 NA
TGTGCCACCAGCTTAGGGGGGTCGAACTATGGCTACACCTTC CATSLGGSNYGYTF NA TRBJ1-2 TRBV15 NA
TGTGCCAGCAGTTTAGCCCTGGGCACAGATACGCAGTATTTT CASSLALGTDTQYF NA TRBJ2-3 TRBV6-2/TRBV6-3 few
TGTGCCAGCAGTTTTGGGGGGCGAGTCTATGGCTACACCTTC CASSFGGRVYGYTF NA TRBJ1-2 TRBV12-3/TRBV12-4 few
TGTGCCAGCAGTGAATTTGGGCAAGGGGATAATTCACCCCTCCACTTT CASSEFGQGDNSPLHF NA TRBJ1-6 TRBV25-1 NA